Listed below are T cell receptor beta chains from one sample, sequenced in a study of blood T cell repertoires in COVID-19. Generated by immunoSEQ multiplex PCR, the TCRdb table keeps only in-frame clones and is missing some. This repertoire shows hundreds of thousands of clones, roughly 88% found once; its top ten account for 2% to 2.5%. The sequenced sample consisted of peripheral blood. These receptors came from a woman aged 40 to 50 who had recovered from COVID-19. Each CDR3 is given with its conserved first and last residue. Each record gives: J gene, D gene, V gene, clone size, CDR3 DNA, CDR3 protein. The D gene is left open where the match is weak. Rows give clone size only sometimes, using once, few, many, or a class for an expanded clone.

j_gene: TRBJ2-7
d_gene: TRBD1
v_gene: TRBV4-3
abundance: NA
CDR3nt: TGCGCCAGCAGCCAAGCTCGGACAGGGAGGTATTACGAGCAGTACTTC
CDR3aa: CASSQARTGRYYEQYF

j_gene: TRBJ1-2
d_gene: TRBD1
v_gene: TRBV12-3/TRBV12-4
abundance: once
CDR3nt: TGTGCCAGCAGGACGACAGGGCGGGATGGCTACACCTTC
CDR3aa: CASRTTGRDGYTF

j_gene: TRBJ2-2
d_gene: TRBD2
v_gene: TRBV7-8
abundance: NA
CDR3nt: TGTGCCAGCAGCTTAACCCGTCCGGGAGGGCACACCGGGGAGCTGTTTTTT
CDR3aa: CASSLTRPGGHTGELFF

j_gene: TRBJ2-3
d_gene: NA
v_gene: TRBV2
abundance: NA
CDR3nt: TGTGCCACCATCTGGACAGCTAGCACAGATACGCAGTATTTT
CDR3aa: CATIWTASTDTQYF

j_gene: TRBJ2-5
d_gene: TRBD2
v_gene: TRBV10-2
abundance: NA
CDR3nt: TGCGCCAGCAGGCGCGGGGGAGGGTTAACAGAGACCCAGTACTTC
CDR3aa: CASRRGGGLTETQYF

j_gene: TRBJ2-5
d_gene: NA
v_gene: TRBV6-2/TRBV6-3
abundance: NA
CDR3nt: TGTGCCAGCAGTCGGCCCCAGGGGCGGGAGACCCAGTACTTC
CDR3aa: CASSRPQGRETQYF

j_gene: TRBJ1-2
d_gene: NA
v_gene: TRBV19
abundance: once
CDR3nt: TGTGCCAGTAGTATACAGGGGAGTTCGTATGGCTACACCTTC
CDR3aa: CASSIQGSSYGYTF

j_gene: TRBJ1-6
d_gene: NA
v_gene: TRBV19
abundance: once
CDR3nt: TGTGCCAGTAGTATGGAAGGGGGCTCCTATAATTCACCCCTCCACTTT
CDR3aa: CASSMEGGSYNSPLHF

j_gene: TRBJ2-3
d_gene: NA
v_gene: TRBV5-1
abundance: NA
CDR3nt: TGCGCCAGCAGCTTGGAGGCCACGCGGGATACGCAGTATTTT
CDR3aa: CASSLEATRDTQYF

j_gene: TRBJ2-5
d_gene: TRBD1
v_gene: TRBV30
abundance: NA
CDR3nt: TGTGCCTGGGGACAGGGGGGGATTGGCGAGACCCAGTACTTC
CDR3aa: CAWGQGGIGETQYF

j_gene: TRBJ2-5
d_gene: TRBD2
v_gene: TRBV29-1
abundance: NA
CDR3nt: TGCAGCGTTGAAAGGCTAGCGGGGGCTCCGGCCCAGTACTTC
CDR3aa: CSVERLAGAPAQYF

j_gene: TRBJ2-7
d_gene: TRBD1
v_gene: TRBV18
abundance: NA
CDR3nt: TGTGCCAGCTCACCAACTGGACAGGGCTCCTACGAGCAGTACTTC
CDR3aa: CASSPTGQGSYEQYF

j_gene: TRBJ1-2
d_gene: TRBD1
v_gene: TRBV6-5
abundance: NA
CDR3nt: TGTGCCAGCAGTCAGAGGACAGGGGAAGGCTACACCTTC
CDR3aa: CASSQRTGEGYTF

j_gene: TRBJ1-3
d_gene: NA
v_gene: TRBV18
abundance: NA
CDR3nt: TGTGCCAGCTCACCACTTGGCAGGCAAGTCTCCTCTGGAAACACCATATATTTT
CDR3aa: CASSPLGRQVSSGNTIYF

j_gene: TRBJ2-2
d_gene: NA
v_gene: TRBV4-2
abundance: NA
CDR3nt: TGTGCCAGCAGCCAAGACCTAGCCCCCGGGGAGCTGTTTTTT
CDR3aa: CASSQDLAPGELFF

j_gene: TRBJ2-7
d_gene: NA
v_gene: TRBV5-5
abundance: once
CDR3nt: TGTGCCAGCACCTTGGACAGTTTCGATCCTACGCCGCAGTACTTC
CDR3aa: CASTLDSFDPTPQYF

j_gene: TRBJ2-3
d_gene: NA
v_gene: TRBV5-1
abundance: NA
CDR3nt: TGCGCCAGCAGCCCCTTCGGGACAGATACGCAGTATTTT
CDR3aa: CASSPFGTDTQYF

j_gene: TRBJ1-2
d_gene: TRBD1
v_gene: TRBV6-6
abundance: NA
CDR3nt: TGTGCCAGCAGTAATACAGGGGGCTTTGGCTATGGCTACACCTTC
CDR3aa: CASSNTGGFGYGYTF

j_gene: TRBJ1-4
d_gene: NA
v_gene: TRBV5-1
abundance: NA
CDR3nt: TGCGCCAGCAGCAATCGCGGGGGGCTGTCTAATGAAAAACTGTTTTTT
CDR3aa: CASSNRGGLSNEKLFF

j_gene: TRBJ1-2
d_gene: NA
v_gene: TRBV19
abundance: once
CDR3nt: TGTGCCAGTAGTGGCCAGGTAGATTCACGTGGCTACACCTTC
CDR3aa: CASSGQVDSRGYTF

j_gene: TRBJ1-6
d_gene: TRBD1
v_gene: TRBV28
abundance: NA
CDR3nt: TGTGCCAGCGGCCAGGGGGATAATTCACCCCTCCACTTT
CDR3aa: CASGQGDNSPLHF

j_gene: TRBJ1-4
d_gene: NA
v_gene: TRBV28
abundance: NA
CDR3nt: TGTGCCAGCAGTATGTTCCGGGCAACTAATGAAAAACTGTTTTTT
CDR3aa: CASSMFRATNEKLFF

j_gene: TRBJ1-3
d_gene: NA
v_gene: TRBV10-3
abundance: many
CDR3nt: TGTGCCATCAGGGACAGCTCTGGAAACACCATATATTTT
CDR3aa: CAIRDSSGNTIYF

j_gene: TRBJ1-5
d_gene: TRBD1
v_gene: TRBV18
abundance: NA
CDR3nt: TGTGCCAGCTCGCCGAGCGACAGGGGCTACAATCAGCCCCAGCATTTT
CDR3aa: CASSPSDRGYNQPQHF

j_gene: TRBJ1-2
d_gene: TRBD1
v_gene: TRBV9
abundance: NA
CDR3nt: TGTGCCAGCAGCCCTCGACAGGGTGCTGGCTACACCTTC
CDR3aa: CASSPRQGAGYTF

j_gene: TRBJ2-5
d_gene: NA
v_gene: TRBV7-9
abundance: NA
CDR3nt: TGTGCCAGCAGCCTTCCTTCGAGGGAGACCCAGTACTTC
CDR3aa: CASSLPSRETQYF

j_gene: TRBJ1-6
d_gene: NA
v_gene: TRBV30
abundance: NA
CDR3nt: TGTGCCTGGAGCGTAAATTCACCCCTCCACTTT
CDR3aa: CAWSVNSPLHF

j_gene: TRBJ2-3
d_gene: TRBD2
v_gene: TRBV5-1
abundance: NA
CDR3nt: TGCGCCAGCAGCTTGGGGGGGACTAGCAACACAGATACGCAGTATTTT
CDR3aa: CASSLGGTSNTDTQYF

j_gene: TRBJ1-2
d_gene: NA
v_gene: TRBV4-3
abundance: NA
CDR3nt: TGCGCCAGCAGCCGGCCGGGACAACCTCTCTATGGCTACACCTTC
CDR3aa: CASSRPGQPLYGYTF

j_gene: TRBJ2-1
d_gene: NA
v_gene: TRBV5-1
abundance: NA
CDR3nt: TGCGCCAGCAGCTTGGGGTTTCGGGGGGCCGGGAATGAGCAGTTCTTC
CDR3aa: CASSLGFRGAGNEQFF

j_gene: TRBJ1-5
d_gene: NA
v_gene: TRBV11-2
abundance: NA
CDR3nt: TGTGCCAGCAGCTTAGCTGGGGGGGGAAATCAGCCCCAGCATTTT
CDR3aa: CASSLAGGGNQPQHF

j_gene: TRBJ2-5
d_gene: TRBD2
v_gene: TRBV4-2
abundance: NA
CDR3nt: TGTGCCAGCAGCCACCCGGGGACTACCGAAGAGACCCAGTACTTC
CDR3aa: CASSHPGTTEETQYF

j_gene: TRBJ2-5
d_gene: NA
v_gene: TRBV5-1
abundance: once
CDR3nt: TGCGCCAGCAGCTTGGGTTCAGGGCCGGAGACCCAGTACTTC
CDR3aa: CASSLGSGPETQYF

j_gene: TRBJ2-3
d_gene: TRBD2
v_gene: TRBV25-1
abundance: NA
CDR3nt: TGTGCCAGCAGTGGGTATCAACTAGCGGGGGGGCCAGATACGCAGTATTTT
CDR3aa: CASSGYQLAGGPDTQYF

j_gene: TRBJ2-2
d_gene: NA
v_gene: TRBV28
abundance: NA
CDR3nt: TGTGCCAGCAGCCGCCTCTCAGGGCGAGGCACCGGGGAGCTGTTTTTT
CDR3aa: CASSRLSGRGTGELFF

j_gene: TRBJ1-2
d_gene: NA
v_gene: TRBV28
abundance: NA
CDR3nt: TGTGCCAGCAGTTTCGACCTCAGGGGTGGCTACACCTTC
CDR3aa: CASSFDLRGGYTF

j_gene: TRBJ1-1
d_gene: NA
v_gene: TRBV5-1
abundance: NA
CDR3nt: TGCGCCAGCAGCTCCTCCGGGACAGAAGCTTTCTTT
CDR3aa: CASSSSGTEAFF

j_gene: TRBJ2-1
d_gene: TRBD2
v_gene: TRBV4-3
abundance: once
CDR3nt: TGCGCCAGCAGCCAGGCCGGGACTAGCGGGAGGCTTGAGCAGTTCTTC
CDR3aa: CASSQAGTSGRLEQFF

j_gene: TRBJ2-6
d_gene: NA
v_gene: TRBV19
abundance: few
CDR3nt: TGTGCCAGTAGTAGATCGCCTAATCAATTCTCTGGGGCCAACGTCCTGACTTTC
CDR3aa: CASSRSPNQFSGANVLTF

j_gene: TRBJ1-4
d_gene: TRBD1
v_gene: TRBV4-3
abundance: once
CDR3nt: TGCGCCAGCAGCATTAGACAGGGGGCAACTAATGAAAAACTGTTTTTT
CDR3aa: CASSIRQGATNEKLFF

j_gene: TRBJ2-7
d_gene: TRBD1
v_gene: TRBV11-3
abundance: NA
CDR3nt: TGTGCCAGCAGCTTAGCGTTCGGACAGGGGGGCTACGAGCAGTACTTC
CDR3aa: CASSLAFGQGGYEQYF

j_gene: TRBJ2-1
d_gene: TRBD2
v_gene: TRBV5-1
abundance: NA
CDR3nt: TGCGCCAGCACCCTAGCGGGGGGGCCCAATGAGCAGTTCTTC
CDR3aa: CASTLAGGPNEQFF

j_gene: TRBJ1-4
d_gene: NA
v_gene: TRBV29-1
abundance: few
CDR3nt: TGCAGCGTTGAAGGTTGGGGGAGGACTAATGAAAAACTGTTTTTT
CDR3aa: CSVEGWGRTNEKLFF

j_gene: TRBJ1-2
d_gene: NA
v_gene: TRBV27
abundance: NA
CDR3nt: TGTGCCAGCAGTTCCCTTTCCGGGAACTATGGCTACACCTTC
CDR3aa: CASSSLSGNYGYTF

j_gene: TRBJ2-1
d_gene: TRBD2
v_gene: TRBV5-6
abundance: NA
CDR3nt: TGTGCCAGCAGTAGCGGGAGGGCTGAGCAGTTCTTC
CDR3aa: CASSSGRAEQFF

j_gene: TRBJ2-1
d_gene: TRBD1
v_gene: TRBV7-2
abundance: NA
CDR3nt: TGTGCCAGCACCACCGGGACAGGGGTTCTCGGTGAGCAGTTCTTC
CDR3aa: CASTTGTGVLGEQFF

j_gene: TRBJ2-1
d_gene: NA
v_gene: TRBV2
abundance: NA
CDR3nt: TGTGCCAGCGTAGGGGTCTCCTACAATGAGCAGTTCTTC
CDR3aa: CASVGVSYNEQFF

j_gene: TRBJ1-2
d_gene: NA
v_gene: TRBV7-2
abundance: NA
CDR3nt: TGTGCCAGCAGCTTACAGGGTTCTGGTGGCTACACCTTC
CDR3aa: CASSLQGSGGYTF

j_gene: TRBJ1-2
d_gene: NA
v_gene: TRBV9
abundance: NA
CDR3nt: TGTGCCAGCAGCGACGAGAGATACTCGACAGTTCACTATGGCTACACCTTC
CDR3aa: CASSDERYSTVHYGYTF